A single TCR beta chain is shown here with its context. The protocol was immunoSEQ multiplex PCR, while the TCRdb copy is restricted to in-frame clones and leaves out a portion. The table has 270,000 or so clones, almost 90% seen once. J gave up 8 bases and V 8 bases, and 13 bases lay outside the gene matches. This CDR3 region has 13 residues. In germline, CDR1 is SQVTM, CDR2 ANQGSEA. The data stem from a study of blood T cell repertoires in COVID-19. The sequence derives from a woman aged 55-69 years with COVID-19, enrolled during active disease. The sequenced material came from peripheral blood. J is TRBJ2-7 and V is TRBV29-1; 9 nucleotides line up with TRBD1. The CDR3 region is CSTQSGQGGQQYF. In DNA, the CDR3 is TGCAGCACCCAATCGGGACAGGGTGGGCAGCAGTACTTC.